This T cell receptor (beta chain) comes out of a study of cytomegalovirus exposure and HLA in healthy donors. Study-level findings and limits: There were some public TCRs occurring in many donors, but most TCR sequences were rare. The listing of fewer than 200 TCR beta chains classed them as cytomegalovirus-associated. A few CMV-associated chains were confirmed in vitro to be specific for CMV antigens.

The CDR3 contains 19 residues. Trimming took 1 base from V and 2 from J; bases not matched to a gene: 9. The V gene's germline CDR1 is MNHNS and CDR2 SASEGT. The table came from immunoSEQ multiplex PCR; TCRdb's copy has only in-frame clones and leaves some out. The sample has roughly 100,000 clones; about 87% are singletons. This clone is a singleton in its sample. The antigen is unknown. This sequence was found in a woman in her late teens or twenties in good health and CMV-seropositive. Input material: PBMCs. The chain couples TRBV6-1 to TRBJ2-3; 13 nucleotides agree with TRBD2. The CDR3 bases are TGTGCCAGCAGTGAAGAAAAACTAGCGGGGGGGTTTCTCACAGATACGCAGTATTTT. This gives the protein CASSEEKLAGGFLTDTQYF.